This TCR beta chain was identified during a study of CD8 T cells in ankylosing spondylitis. Points from the study as a whole: What seemed typical of ankylosing spondylitis blood was a TCR beta motif built from roughly 8 highly homologous variants. A CD8+ phenotype characterized the disease-linked clones, which were relatively rare in peripheral blood.

TCRdb used MiXCR to reprocess the 5' RACE reads, holding one entry per CDR3 protein. The sample has around 150,000 distinct CDR3 sequences, approximately 20% seen once. This CDR3 has 16 amino acids. Trimming removed 3 bases at V and 1 base at J, with 16 bases between. Per germline, CDR1 SGHRS and CDR2 YFSETQ. This clonotype was counted ten times or more. The target antigen is unknown. This chain joins TRBV5-1 and TRBJ1-1; D gene unclear. The sample taken for sequencing was blood, either unsorted or a sorted T cell fraction (not recorded which). The receptor was isolated from a male donor with ankylosing spondylitis or in good health (not recorded which). CDR3 loop: CASSWTMGFRNTEAFF. In DNA form, the CDR3 reads TGCGCCAGCAGCTGGACGATGGGCTTTCGGAACACTGAAGCTTTCTTT.